One and the same sample provided the 24 T cell receptor beta chains below, sequenced in a study of OX40 agonist ivuxolimab in advanced cancers. Using immunoSEQ multiplex PCR, the repertoire was profiled, and TCRdb retains in-frame clones only, with some absent. Of about 45,000 clones detected, more than 65% appear once; the ten largest clones hold roughly 2.6%. Sequenced here: CD4+ or CD8+ T cells sorted from blood, sampled in a trial of the OX40 agonist ivuxolimab. The origin of the receptors is an adult with an advanced solid tumor such as melanoma, head and neck, liver or kidney cancer.

The CDR3 region is CSSRLGETQYF. CDR3 nucleotide sequence: TGCAGCTCCCGTCTGGGGGAGACCCAGTACTTC. The chain has TRBV29-1 and TRBJ2-5; no clear D gene. Germline assignment: CDR1 SQVTM and CDR2 ANQGSEA. V lost 8 bases and J lost 5, with 12 bases in between. The CDR3 is made up of 11 amino acids.

This clone was seen only once. This sequence joins TRBV29-1 and TRBJ2-3; TRBD2 might be the D (6 bases). There are 14 residues in the CDR3. Germline CDR1 SQVTM, CDR2 ANQGSEA. Between the trimmed V and J ends, which lost 1 base and 3 bases, there was a span of 11 bases. In DNA, the CDR3 is TGCAGCGTTGAAGGGCTAGCGAGGACAGATACGCAGTATTTT. Its translation: CSVEGLARTDTQYF.

This chain uses TRBV30 with TRBJ1-1; D call uncertain. The CDR3 is 13 amino acids. CDR1 is GTSNPN, CDR2 SVGIG, per germline (reference sequence). The V end was cut by 0 bases, the J end by 1 base, with 6 bases between. This chain's CDR3 is CAWSVRQNTEAFF. The CDR3 region has the DNA TGTGCCTGGAGTGTAAGGCAGAACACTGAAGCTTTCTTT. Complete variable domain (other parts from reference TRBV30 and TRBJ1-1): SQTIHQWPATLVQPVGSPLSLECTVEGTSNPNLYWYRQAAGRGLQLLFYSVGIGQISSEVPQNLSASRPQDRQFILSSKKLLLSDSGFYLCAWSVRQNTEAFFGQGTRLTVV.

This chain joins TRBV6-1 and TRBJ2-4, with D perhaps matching TRBD1 (6 bases). Trimming took off 1 base at V and 0 bases at J, with 10 bases between the two ends. Germline-derived CDR1 and CDR2 are MNHNS and SASEGT. The CDR3 spans 16 residues. CDR3 sequence (DNA): TGTGCCAGCAGTGAAGGGACAGCGGTAGCCAAAAACATTCAGTACTTC. Its translation: CASSEGTAVAKNIQYF.

The chain combines TRBV20-1 with TRBJ1-1; TRBD1 agrees at 9 bases. CDR1 and CDR2 from the germline V gene are DFQATT and SNEGSKA (reference sequence). J gave up 12 bases and V 3 bases, and 5 bases lay outside the gene matches. The CDR3 sequence is 11 residues long. CDR3 nucleotides: TGCAGTGCTAGTCGAGGGACAGGGACTTTCTTT. Its translation: CSASRGTGTFF.

For this clone: In the same sample, other DNA sequences code for this CDR3. V gene TRBV30 combines with J gene TRBJ2-1; 10 bases fit TRBD2. The CDR3 spans 15 residues. V shed 1 base, J shed 6 bases, and the junction held 6 bases outside the gene matches. Germline V gene sequence: CDR1 GTSNPN, CDR2 SVGIG (reference sequence). Here the CDR3 reads CAWSGGAGGVNEQFF. The CDR3 nucleotides read TGTGCCTGGAGTGGGGGAGCGGGGGGGGTCAATGAGCAGTTCTTC.

This chain links TRBV18 with TRBJ1-1, with 7 bases lining up with TRBD1. The CDR3 contains 16 residues. The V gene's germline CDR1 is KGHSH and CDR2 LQKENI. The J segment lost 3 bases and the V segment lost 0 bases, leaving 7 bases of the junction unmatched. The CDR3 nucleotides read TGTGCCAGCTCACCACCGTCAGGGGGAGGGGACACTGAAGCTTTCTTT. Its protein product is CASSPPSGGGDTEAFF.

The V gene is TRBV4-1, the J gene TRBJ2-1, with 7 bases identical to TRBD1. This CDR3 has 14 amino acids. Trimming at V came to 3 bases and at J to 8 bases, leaving 7 bases not matched to a gene. Germline assignment: CDR1 MGHRA and CDR2 YSYEKL. The CDR3 spells CASSQTVDRHEQFF. CDR3 bases: TGCGCCAGCAGCCAGACAGTGGACAGGCATGAGCAGTTCTTC.

The genes are TRBV29-1 and TRBJ2-2; weak D call: TRBD1 (6 bases). This CDR3 contains 14 residues. V gave up 5 bases and J gave up 4 bases, with 14 bases separating them. Germline V gene sequence: CDR1 SQVTM, CDR2 ANQGSEA. The CDR3 spells CSVLPTDSTGELFF. CDR3 DNA sequence: TGCAGCGTTCTCCCCACGGACAGCACCGGGGAGCTGTTTTTT.

J is TRBJ2-7 and V is TRBV27; maybe TRBD1 (7 bases). The germline V gene has CDR1 MNHEY and CDR2 SMNVEV (reference sequence). V gave up 4 bases and J gave up 3 bases, with 13 bases separating them. CDR3 length: 14 residues. CDR3 loop: CASSYRQGGYEQYF. The DNA for the CDR3 is TGTGCCAGCAGTTACAGACAGGGAGGCTACGAGCAGTACTTC.

This clone occurred a few times. This sequence joins TRBV18 and TRBJ1-1; D not resolved. The CDR3 spans 13 residues. V shed 3 bases and J shed 3 bases, with 8 bases lying between them. Per the germline V gene, CDR1 is KGHSH and CDR2 is LQKENI. The DNA of the CDR3 is TGTGCCAGCTCACCCAGGCTGGACACTGAAGCTTTCTTT. It encodes CASSPRLDTEAFF.

This chain's CDR3 is CASGLKGTGTYEQYF. The CDR3, as DNA: TGTGCTAGTGGTTTGAAGGGGACAGGGACCTACGAGCAGTACTTC. The V call is TRBV12-5, the J call TRBJ2-7; 9 bases line up with TRBD1. The CDR3 is 15 residues long. V was clipped by 2 bases and J by 2 bases; unmatched bases: 4. Germline CDR1 reads LGHNT; CDR2 reads FRNRAP.

The chain carries TRBV29-1 and TRBJ1-4, with TRBD1 as a possible D gene (5 bases). V dropped 5 bases and J dropped 5 bases, with 15 bases sitting between them. The CDR3 consists of 14 residues. Germline CDR1 SQVTM, CDR2 ANQGSEA. The CDR3 region has the DNA TGCAGCGTTCGGAAAGACAGTCTGAATGAAAAACTGTTTTTT. Its protein product is CSVRKDSLNEKLFF.

The chain employs TRBV9 and TRBJ2-2; D is ambiguous. CDR3 length: 15 amino acids. Germline values: CDR1 SGDLS, CDR2 YYNGEE. Trimming cost V 3 bases and J 3 bases, with 12 bases left between them. CDR3 sequence reads: CASSGDRLYTGELFF. In DNA form, the CDR3 reads TGTGCCAGCAGCGGAGATAGACTGTACACCGGGGAGCTGTTTTTT.

The gene calls are TRBV6-5 and TRBJ1-5; a possible D gene is TRBD1 (6 bases). From germline, CDR1 is MNHEY and CDR2 SVGAGI. V gave up 0 bases and J gave up 7 bases, with 10 bases separating them. The CDR3 has 14 residues. CDR3 amino acids: CASSYSGGPQPQHF. CDR3 sequence (DNA): TGTGCCAGCAGTTACTCTGGGGGCCCCCAGCCCCAGCATTTT.

The chain has TRBV11-1 and TRBJ2-7; 7 bases agree with TRBD1. V dropped 5 bases and J dropped 0; count of bases not matched to a gene: 1. There are 13 residues in the CDR3. The germline gives CDR1 SGHAT, CDR2 FQDESV (reference sequence). The CDR3 sequence is CASSRDSSYEQYF. CDR3 coding DNA: TGTGCCAGCAGCCGGGACAGCTCCTACGAGCAGTACTTC.

This rearrangement joins TRBV4-2 to TRBJ2-1, with TRBD2 matching 8 bases. The V and J ends lost 0 bases and 8 bases, in that order; junction bases with no gene match: 6. Germline assignment: CDR1 LGHNA and CDR2 YNFKEQ. CDR3 length: 15 amino acids. The chain's CDR3 is CASSQEAGDGYEQFF. CDR3 in DNA: TGTGCCAGCAGCCAAGAAGCGGGAGATGGTTATGAGCAGTTCTTC.

The chain links TRBV7-3 to TRBJ2-3; D not resolved. This CDR3 comprises 12 residues. The germline V gene has CDR1 SGHTA and CDR2 FQGTGA. V was trimmed by 5 bases and J by 4 bases, leaving 7 bases between them. The CDR3 DNA sequence: TGTGCCAGCAGCCCATCCCCAGATACGCAGTATTTT. Its translation: CASSPSPDTQYF.

This chain joins TRBV4-3 and TRBJ1-4; D unclear. The CDR3 extends over 14 amino acids. The V and J ends lost 0 bases and 4 bases respectively, with 6 bases between them. Germline V gives CDR1 LGHNA, CDR2 YSLEER. CDR3 coding DNA: TGCGCCAGCAGCCAAGAGGTCTTTAATGAAAAACTGTTTTTT. Translating it yields CASSQEVFNEKLFF.

In its sample, this clone was seen once. The V gene is TRBV28, the J gene TRBJ2-5; D may be TRBD2 (5 bases). Germline assignment: CDR1 MDHEN and CDR2 SYDVKM. Trimming removed 4 bases at V and 1 base at J, with 10 bases between. The CDR3 extends over 14 amino acids. CDR3 nucleotide sequence: TGTGCCAGCAGTTCAGGTGGGAGCCAAGAGACCCAGTACTTC. It codes for CASSSGGSQETQYF.

The V call is TRBV18, the J call TRBJ2-1; 14 nucleotides line up with TRBD2. Trimming at V came to 1 base and at J to 5 bases, leaving 10 bases not matched to a gene. Germline V gene lookup returns CDR1 KGHSH and CDR2 LQKENI. This CDR3 comprises 19 residues. Written as DNA, the CDR3 is TGTGCCAGCTCACCACTCTCACCCGGGACTAGCGGGAGTAACAATGAGCAGTTCTTC. Residues: CASSPLSPGTSGSNNEQFF. The whole variable domain, filled in from reference TRBV18 and TRBJ2-1, reads NAGVMQNPRHLVRRRGQEARLRCSPMKGHSHVYWYRQLPEEGLKFMVYLQKENIIDESGMPKERFSAEFPKEGPSILRIQQVVRGDSAAYFCASSPLSPGTSGSNNEQFFGPGTRLTVL.

This chain links TRBV19 with TRBJ2-6; D unclear. Between the trimmed V and J ends, which lost 7 bases and 3 bases, there was a span of 7 bases. This CDR3 has 13 amino acids. The germline V gene encodes CDR1 LNHDA and CDR2 SQIVND (reference sequence). CDR3 protein: CASKLDGANVLTF. CDR3 nucleotides: TGTGCCAGTAAGTTAGATGGGGCCAACGTCCTGACTTTC.

The J gene is TRBJ1-4, the V gene TRBV29-1; D not certain. This CDR3 is built from 13 residues. CDR1 SQVTM and CDR2 ANQGSEA come from the germline V gene. Trimming took 6 bases from V and 4 from J, leaving 12 bases between them. Here the CDR3 reads CSVLGSVNEKLFF. In DNA, the CDR3 is TGCAGCGTCCTTGGCAGTGTTAATGAAAAACTGTTTTTT.

The V gene is TRBV9, the J gene TRBJ1-2; 8 bases line up with TRBD1. V shed 0 bases, J shed 8 bases, and the junction held 12 bases outside the gene matches. This CDR3 has 16 amino acids. CDR1 is SGDLS, CDR2 YYNGEE, per germline. CDR3 in DNA: TGTGCCAGCAGCGTAGGGGGGGGCACAGGGGGGAACGGCTACACCTTC. Residues: CASSVGGGTGGNGYTF.